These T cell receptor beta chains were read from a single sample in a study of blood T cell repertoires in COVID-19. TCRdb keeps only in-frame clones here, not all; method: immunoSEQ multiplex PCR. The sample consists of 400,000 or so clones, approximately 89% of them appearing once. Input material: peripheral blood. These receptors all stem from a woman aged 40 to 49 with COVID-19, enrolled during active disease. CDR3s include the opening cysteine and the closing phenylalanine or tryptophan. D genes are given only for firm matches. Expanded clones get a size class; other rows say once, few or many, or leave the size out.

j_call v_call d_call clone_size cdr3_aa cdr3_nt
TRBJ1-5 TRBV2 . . CASSRTMDQPQHF TGTGCCAGCAGTCGGACAATGGATCAGCCCCAGCATTTT
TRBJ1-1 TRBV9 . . CASSVLSGGGRGLNTEAFF TGTGCCAGCAGCGTCCTCTCTGGAGGAGGCAGGGGTTTGAACACTGAAGCTTTCTTT
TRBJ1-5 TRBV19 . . CASGSHRGNQPQHF TGTGCCAGTGGGAGCCACCGGGGCAATCAGCCCCAGCATTTT
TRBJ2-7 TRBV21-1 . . CASLTGSSYEQYF TGTGCCAGCTTGACAGGGAGCTCCTACGAGCAGTACTTC
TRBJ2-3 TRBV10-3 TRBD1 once CAISPTGSDTQYF TGTGCCATCAGCCCGACAGGGTCGGATACGCAGTATTTT
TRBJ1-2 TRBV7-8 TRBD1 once CASSLRATGVGYGYTF TGTGCCAGCAGCTTAAGAGCAACAGGGGTGGGCTATGGCTACACCTTC
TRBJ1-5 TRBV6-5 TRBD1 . CASSLTGVRNQPQHF TGTGCCAGCAGTTTGACAGGGGTCCGCAATCAGCCCCAGCATTTT
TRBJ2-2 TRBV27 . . CASSLSATGELFF TGTGCCAGCAGTTTATCGGCCACCGGGGAGCTGTTTTTT
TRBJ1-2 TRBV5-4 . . CASTRTDLPFNYGYTF TGTGCCAGCACCCGGACAGACCTTCCTTTTAACTATGGCTACACCTTC
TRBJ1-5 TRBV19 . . CASSYRGGPQHF TGTGCCAGTAGTTACCGGGGGGGGCCCCAGCATTTT
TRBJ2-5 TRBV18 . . CASSQGPGIGETQYF TGTGCCAGCTCACAGGGCCCAGGGATCGGAGAGACCCAGTACTTC
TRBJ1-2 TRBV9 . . CASSNNQGAHYGYTF TGTGCCAGCAGCAATAATCAGGGTGCGCACTATGGCTACACCTTC
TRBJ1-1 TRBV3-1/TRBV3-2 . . CASSQAAGALNTEAFF TGTGCCAGCAGCCAAGCCGCGGGGGCGCTTAACACTGAAGCTTTCTTT
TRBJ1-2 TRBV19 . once CASSPQGAYGYTF TGTGCCAGTAGTCCCCAGGGCGCCTATGGCTACACCTTC
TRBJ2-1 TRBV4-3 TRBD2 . CASSPRPAGGEQFF TGCGCCAGCAGCCCGCGCCCAGCGGGGGGTGAGCAGTTCTTC
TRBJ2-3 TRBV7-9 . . CASSTRTDTQYF TGTGCCAGCAGCACCCGGACAGATACGCAGTATTTT
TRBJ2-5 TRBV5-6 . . CASSLILAPAQYF TGTGCCAGCAGCTTGATCCTAGCCCCCGCCCAGTACTTC
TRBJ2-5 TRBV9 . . CASSVGGTQETQYF TGTGCCAGCAGCGTTGGGGGGACCCAAGAGACCCAGTACTTC
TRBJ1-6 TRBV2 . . CASSEALGNSPLHF TGTGCCAGCAGTGAAGCTCTGGGCAATTCACCCCTCCACTTT
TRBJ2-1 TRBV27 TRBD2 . CASSLRGTSGPYNEQFF TGTGCCAGCAGTTTAAGGGGGACTAGCGGGCCCTACAATGAGCAGTTCTTC
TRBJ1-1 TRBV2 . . CASSEENSLDTEAFF TGTGCCAGCAGTGAAGAGAACAGCTTGGACACTGAAGCTTTCTTT
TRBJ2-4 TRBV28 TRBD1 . CASLPPPGQGDKKNIQYF TGTGCCAGCTTGCCCCCCCCGGGACAGGGAGATAAAAAAAACATTCAGTACTTC
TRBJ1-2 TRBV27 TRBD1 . CASSFRPGGNTGGYTF TGTGCCAGCAGTTTTCGGCCAGGGGGCAATACGGGAGGCTACACCTTC
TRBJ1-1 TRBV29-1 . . CSVELAREAFF TGCAGCGTTGAACTGGCCAGAGAAGCTTTCTTT
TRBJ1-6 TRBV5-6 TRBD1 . CASSSQIPQGVISPLHF TGTGCCAGCAGCTCGCAAATCCCACAGGGGGTTATTTCACCCCTCCACTTT
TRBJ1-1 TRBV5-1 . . CASSLGAIIQGGNTEAFF TGCGCCAGCAGCTTGGGGGCCATTATTCAAGGAGGGAACACTGAAGCTTTCTTT
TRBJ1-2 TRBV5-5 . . CASSLDRTYGYTF TGTGCCAGCAGCTTGGACAGGACATATGGCTACACCTTC
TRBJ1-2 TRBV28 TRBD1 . CASSRTGDGYTF TGTGCCAGCAGTCGGACAGGGGATGGCTACACCTTC